This T cell receptor beta chain is from a study of blood T cells in healthy people across ages. Study results and limitations: A conclusive naive versus antigen-experienced comparison was prevented by the unsorted PBMCs.

In each sample, at least 6.5 million PBMCs were isolated. Points on this clonotype: Its specificity is not known.

A second roughly 6 to 11 cycle PCR used barcoded and J-beta primers. The authors tagged each cDNA molecule using a template-switch adaptor with 12 random nucleotides. One entry per CDR3 protein results from TCRdb running MiXCR on the 5' RACE reads. The data contain about 800,000 distinct CDR3 sequences, around 45% of them singletons. The CDR3 is 15 amino acids. From germline, CDR1 is LGHNA and CDR2 YSLEER. V lost 4 bases and J 4 bases, leaving 17 bases between the germline ends. The specimen sequenced was blood. The source of this sequence is a man at least 80 years old in good health. This rearrangement joins TRBV4-3 to TRBJ2-7; weak D call: TRBD2 (5 bases). Here the CDR3 reads CASSRDWLATYEQYF. CDR3 bases: TGCGCCAGCAGCCGAGATTGGCTAGCTACATACGAGCAGTACTTC.